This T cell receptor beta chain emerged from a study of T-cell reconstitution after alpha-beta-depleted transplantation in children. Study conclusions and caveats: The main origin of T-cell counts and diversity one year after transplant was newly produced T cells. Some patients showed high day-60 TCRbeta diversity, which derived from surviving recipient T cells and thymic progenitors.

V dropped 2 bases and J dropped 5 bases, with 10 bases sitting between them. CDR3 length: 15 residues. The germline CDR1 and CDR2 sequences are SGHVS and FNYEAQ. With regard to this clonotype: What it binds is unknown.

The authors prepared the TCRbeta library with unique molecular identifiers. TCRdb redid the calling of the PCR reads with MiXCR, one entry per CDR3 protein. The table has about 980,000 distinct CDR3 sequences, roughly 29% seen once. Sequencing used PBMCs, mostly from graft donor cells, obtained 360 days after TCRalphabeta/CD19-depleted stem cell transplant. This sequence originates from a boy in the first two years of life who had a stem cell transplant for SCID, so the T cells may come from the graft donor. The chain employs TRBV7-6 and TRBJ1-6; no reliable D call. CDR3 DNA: TGTGCCAGCAGCTTAAGGACGGCCGATAATTCACCCCTCCACTTT. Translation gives CASSLRTADNSPLHF.